These 16 T cell receptor beta chains originate from one sample sequenced in a study of post-analysis software for immune sequencing data. Study-wide points: There were a few TRBV segments more frequent in patients than controls, and TRBV5-6, TRBV5-1 and TRBV20-1 were among them.

Which antigens these TCRs recognize remains unknown. cDNA libraries for TCR beta contained unique molecular identifiers. MiXCR, applied by TCRdb to the PCR reads, yields one record per CDR3 protein. The table records about 400,000 distinct CDR3 sequences, roughly 30% of them present only once. Sequencing was done on a sample of blood. These receptors were collected from a girl aged 5-17 years with multiple sclerosis.

This clonotype has only a few counts. This chain connects TRBV7-2 to TRBJ1-5; D possibly corresponds to TRBD1 (6 bases). From germline, CDR1 is SGHTA and CDR2 FQGNSA. The CDR3 has 16 residues. The V end was cut by 3 bases, the J end by 3 bases, with 15 bases between. CDR3 region: CASSFSGATLNQPQHF. Here the CDR3 DNA reads TGTGCCAGCAGCTTCTCGGGGGCGACCCTCAATCAGCCCCAGCATTTT. Full variable domain (remainder filled in from reference TRBV7-2 and TRBJ1-5): GAGVSQSPSNKVTEKGKDVELRCDPISGHTALYWYRQSLGQGLEFLIYFQGNSAPDKSGLPSDRFSAERTGGSVSTLTIQRTQQEDSAVYLCASSFSGATLNQPQHFGDGTRLSIL.

The rearrangement joins TRBV5-1 to TRBJ2-1; D may be TRBD2 (6 bases). Germline V gives CDR1 SGHRS, CDR2 YFSETQ. The CDR3 is made up of 14 amino acids. V dropped 0 bases and J dropped 8 bases, with 12 bases sitting between them. CDR3 bases: TGCGCCAGCAGCTTGGGCGGGACTCCCCATGAGCAGTTCTTC. This gives the protein CASSLGGTPHEQFF.

The table lists this clonotype with a few counts. The chain joins TRBV20-1 to TRBJ1-2, with D perhaps matching TRBD1 (5 bases). V shed 0 bases and J shed 3 bases, with 14 bases lying between them. The length of the CDR3 is 15 residues. Germline CDR1 reads DFQATT; CDR2 reads SNEGSKA (reference sequence). CDR3 nucleotides: TGCAGTGCTAGAGATGGGGTTGGGGCTGACTATGGCTACACCTTC. Amino acids: CSARDGVGADYGYTF.

At least ten counts were recorded for this clonotype. This chain joins TRBV27 and TRBJ2-7; a possible D gene is TRBD1 (6 bases). V was shortened by 6 bases and J by 4 bases, with 13 bases between the two germline ends. The CDR3 is made up of 13 amino acids. Germline CDR1 is MNHEY and CDR2 is SMNVEV (reference sequence). The CDR3, as DNA: TGTGCCAGCAGGGATACAGGGAGATACGAGCAGTACTTC. The encoded protein is CASRDTGRYEQYF.

This clonotype came up a few times. This chain joins TRBV30 and TRBJ2-4; D possibly corresponds to TRBD2 (6 bases). Trimming stripped 3 bases from V and 3 bases from J, with 15 bases between. CDR1 is GTSNPN, CDR2 SVGIG, per germline (reference sequence). CDR3 length: 15 residues. This CDR3 is CAWRDLRGFKNIQYF. The CDR3, as DNA: TGTGCCTGGAGGGATCTACGGGGGTTCAAAAACATTCAGTACTTC.

This sequence joins TRBV9 and TRBJ1-5; tentative D call: TRBD1 (6 bases). Germline CDR1 is SGDLS and CDR2 is YYNGEE. V was clipped by 0 bases and J by 5 bases, with 12 bases between them. The CDR3 sequence is 15 residues long. CDR3 loop: CASSVGRGADQPQHF. The CDR3, as DNA: TGTGCCAGCAGCGTAGGCAGGGGAGCGGATCAGCCCCAGCATTTT.

This clonotype appeared once. V gene TRBV27 combines with J gene TRBJ2-1; 7 nucleotides align to TRBD2. V was clipped by 8 bases and J by 2 bases; unmatched bases: 6. The CDR3 totals 14 residues. Germline CDR1 and CDR2: MNHEY and SMNVEV (reference sequence). CDR3 protein: CASRGVGTYNEQFF. DNA for the CDR3: TGTGCCAGCCGGGGGGTTGGGACCTACAATGAGCAGTTCTTC.

This chain connects TRBV15 to TRBJ2-1; TRBD2 might be the D (5 bases). The germline CDR1 and CDR2 sequences are LNHNV and YYDKDF (reference sequence). This CDR3 comprises 20 residues. V lost 0 bases to trimming and J lost 2 bases, with 23 bases between them. The CDR3 loop is CATSRDLSGEGSGAYNEQFF. As DNA, the CDR3 is TGTGCCACCAGCAGAGATCTTTCCGGCGAGGGAAGTGGCGCCTACAATGAGCAGTTCTTC.

This chain joins TRBV7-9 and TRBJ1-2; D not certain. Per the germline V gene, CDR1 is SEHNR and CDR2 is FQNEAQ (reference sequence). Trimming left V 1 base short and J 8 bases short, with 8 bases between. This CDR3 has 12 amino acids. This chain's CDR3 is CASSLVPEGYTF. In DNA form, the CDR3 reads TGTGCCAGCAGCTTAGTTCCCGAAGGCTACACCTTC.

The chain is built from TRBV7-2 and TRBJ2-1, with a tentative D call TRBD1 (6 bases). Germline V gene sequence: CDR1 SGHTA, CDR2 FQGNSA. The ends were cut back, 2 bases at V and 8 bases at J, with 10 bases in the middle. This CDR3 region has 13 residues. The CDR3 region has the DNA TGTGCCAGCAGCTTACAGGGGAGCGATGAGCAGTTCTTC. Translating gives CASSLQGSDEQFF. The whole variable domain, filled in from reference TRBV7-2 and TRBJ2-1, reads GAGVSQSPSNKVTEKGKDVELRCDPISGHTALYWYRQSLGQGLEFLIYFQGNSAPDKSGLPSDRFSAERTGGSVSTLTIQRTQQEDSAVYLCASSLQGSDEQFFGPGTRLTVL.

The CDR3 coding sequence is TGTGCCAGCAGCCAGAGGGACGCCTACGAGCAGTACTTC. Protein product: CASSQRDAYEQYF. The chain links TRBV3-1 to TRBJ2-7; D possibly matches TRBD1 or TRBD2 (5 bases each). CDR1 is LGHDT, CDR2 YNNKEL, per germline (reference sequence). CDR3 size: 13 residues. The ends were cut back, 3 bases at V and 2 bases at J, with 8 bases in the middle.

This CDR3 reads CASSFMEGRRKFF. CDR3 nucleotide sequence: TGTGCCAGCAGCTTTATGGAGGGGCGGAGGAAGTTCTTC. The chain has TRBV7-9 and TRBJ2-1; tentative D call: TRBD2 (6 bases). CDR1 SEHNR and CDR2 FQNEAQ come from the germline V gene (reference sequence). The V end was cut by 3 bases, the J end by 14 bases, with 17 bases between. CDR3 length: 13 amino acids.

This clonotype showed up just a few times. J is TRBJ2-3 and V is TRBV6-5; a weak D match, TRBD2 (6 bases). V dropped 8 bases and J dropped 7 bases, with 19 bases sitting between them. The CDR3 runs to 14 residues. Looked up from germline, CDR1 is MNHEY and CDR2 is SVGAGI. The CDR3 is CASDPGGNGHTQYF. CDR3 sequence (DNA): TGTGCCAGCGATCCAGGAGGGAACGGACATACGCAGTATTTT.

The V and J genes are TRBV9 and TRBJ2-3; D is ambiguous. This CDR3 has 16 amino acids. Looked up from germline, CDR1 is SGDLS and CDR2 is YYNGEE. Trimming stripped 3 bases from V and 2 bases from J, with 16 bases between. Here the CDR3 DNA reads TGTGCCAGCAGCGGAGATGGAACTGCCCCCACAGATACGCAGTATTTT. The encoded protein is CASSGDGTAPTDTQYF.

This clonotype was detected ten times or more. This sequence joins TRBV10-3 and TRBJ1-2, with 7 bases lining up with TRBD1. V shed 6 bases, J shed 4 bases, and the junction held 5 bases outside the gene matches. This CDR3 is built from 13 residues. Germline V lookup: CDR1 ENHRY, CDR2 SYGVKD. The CDR3 DNA reads TGTGCCATCAGGTCGACAGGGAGCTATGGCTACACCTTC. Translated, it gives CAIRSTGSYGYTF.

On this clonotype itself: One base away lies a much larger clone, so this may be a sequencing read error. The CDR3 carries no conserved terminal phenylalanine or tryptophan, so it likely arises from a read error. CDR3 region: CASSLGDSYNEQFC. The CDR3 DNA reads TGCGCCAGCAGCTTGGGGGACTCCTACAATGAGCAGTTCTGC. The chain combines TRBV5-1 with TRBJ2-1; D gene unclear. Germline CDR1 and CDR2: SGHRS and YFSETQ. The V end lost 0 bases, the J end lost 0 bases, and 4 bases lay between the germline ends. This CDR3 is 14 amino acids long.